These 8 T cell receptor beta chains were sequenced from one sample in a study of graft-versus-host responses after intestinal transplantation. TCRdb's copy holds only in-frame clones and misses some; the assay was immunoSEQ multiplex PCR. Among around 92,000 clones listed, 86% were seen once. The input for sequencing was PBMCs, taken 255 days after intestinal transplant. Source of these receptors: a human patient who received an intestinal transplant, so some T cells may come from the graft donor.

The genes are TRBV2 and TRBJ1-6; TRBD1 might be the D (6 bases). CDR3 size: 16 residues. The V and J ends lost 1 base and 9 bases respectively, with 16 bases between them. Germline V gene sequence: CDR1 SNHLY, CDR2 FYNNEI. The CDR3 DNA is TGTGCCAGCAGTGAAGGGATACAGGGTGATGGTTCACCCCTCCACTTT. It yields the protein CASSEGIQGDGSPLHF.

This clone has just a few counts. This chain uses TRBV5-6 with TRBJ2-5; D gene ambiguous. CDR1 and CDR2 (germline): SGHDT, YYEEEE. Trimming took 3 bases from V and 0 from J, leaving 0 bases between them. The length of the CDR3 is 11 residues. This CDR3 reads CASSYQETQYF. The CDR3 bases are TGTGCCAGCAGCTACCAAGAGACCCAGTACTTC.

J is TRBJ2-7 and V is TRBV6-6; D tentatively reads TRBD1 or TRBD2 (5 bases each). CDR3 length equals 15 residues. Germline loops: CDR1 MNHNY, CDR2 SVGAGI (reference sequence). The V end lost 3 bases, the J end lost 0 bases, and 12 bases lay between the germline ends. The CDR3 loop is CASSYEGPASYEQYF. The CDR3 nucleotides read TGTGCCAGCAGTTATGAGGGACCGGCCTCCTACGAGCAGTACTTC.

This sequence joins TRBV27 and TRBJ1-2; a possible D gene is TRBD1 (5 bases). The CDR3 spans 13 residues. Per germline, CDR1 MNHEY and CDR2 SMNVEV (reference sequence). The V end was cut by 0 bases, the J end by 4 bases, with 6 bases between. DNA of the CDR3: TGTGCCAGCAGTTTATCAGGGGTCTATGGCTACACCTTC. The encoded protein is CASSLSGVYGYTF.

The chain employs TRBV5-4 and TRBJ2-2; tentatively, D is TRBD1 (6 bases). The CDR3 spans 12 residues. Germline loops: CDR1 SGHNT, CDR2 YYREEE (reference sequence). The V and J ends lost 6 bases and 6 bases respectively, with 9 bases between them. The CDR3 sequence is CASTQGSGELFF. The CDR3 nucleotides read TGTGCCAGCACACAGGGTTCCGGGGAGCTGTTTTTT.

J is TRBJ2-2 and V is TRBV2; D remains unclear. Germline CDR1 is SNHLY and CDR2 is FYNNEI. CDR3 length equals 16 residues. Trimming shortened V by 4 bases and J by 5 bases, and 17 bases separated the two germline ends. Here the CDR3 DNA reads TGTGCCAGCAGTGCGTTAGATAGAAGAAGGACCGGGGAGCTGTTTTTT. It specifies CASSALDRRRTGELFF.

There are a few counts of this clone. V usage is TRBV6-5 and J usage is TRBJ1-1; D gene uncertain. The V gene's germline CDR1 is MNHEY and CDR2 SVGAGI. V dropped 0 bases and J dropped 1 base, with 9 bases sitting between them. This CDR3 is built from 15 residues. CDR3 protein: CASSYSYGGNTEAFF. CDR3 coding DNA: TGTGCCAGCAGTTACTCATATGGTGGGAACACTGAAGCTTTCTTT.

This chain joins TRBV27 and TRBJ1-6; the match to TRBD1 covers 9 bases. This CDR3 contains 18 residues. The junction had 13 bases not matched to a gene; V was cut back by 0 bases and J by 10 bases. Germline assignment: CDR1 MNHEY and CDR2 SMNVEV (reference sequence). CDR3 loop: CASSLSGQGRLVGSPLHF. In DNA, the CDR3 is TGTGCCAGCAGTTTATCCGGACAGGGGCGGCTTGTAGGCTCACCCCTCCACTTT.